This T cell receptor beta chain is from a study of T cell changes during pregnancy in multiple sclerosis. The CDR3 spans 12 residues. Germline CDR1 and CDR2: MGHRA and YSYEKL. V was trimmed by 3 bases and J by 5 bases, leaving 8 bases between them. Repertoires were generated with immunoSEQ multiplex PCR, while TCRdb's copy carries only in-frame clones and drops some. This table has 89,000 or so clones, about 90% appearing once. The sequenced sample was PBMCs, obtained in the first trimester of pregnancy. This rearrangement joins TRBV4-1 to TRBJ2-7; D remains unclear. The sequence was collected from a female donor in good health, serving as a control in a pregnancy study. Some clones in this sample may be carry-over from other donors' samples. The CDR3 bases are TGCGCCAGCAGCCACCCCCGCGACGAGCAGTACTTC. This gives the protein CASSHPRDEQYF.